A selection of T cell receptor beta chains follows, all from one sample in a study of blood T cell repertoires in COVID-19. TCRdb keeps only in-frame clones here, not all; method: immunoSEQ multiplex PCR. The table lists more than 400,000 clones, less than 95% of them singletons. Sequenced material: PBMCs or T cells enriched from blood (not recorded which). These receptors originate from a man aged 18 to 29 who had recovered from COVID-19. The CDR3 runs from the conserved cysteine through the conserved F or W. The D gene is left open where the match is weak. Not every row has a clone size; where given, it reads once, few, many or a size class.

clone size	V gene	J gene	D gene	CDR3 DNA	CDR3 protein
once	TRBV4-1	TRBJ2-1	.	TGCGCCAGCAGCCAAGTACAAAATGAGCAGTTCTTC	CASSQVQNEQFF
.	TRBV29-1	TRBJ2-2	TRBD2	TGCAGCGTTGGAGCGGGAGGGATCACCGGGGAGCTGTTTTTT	CSVGAGGITGELFF
.	TRBV5-1	TRBJ2-7	TRBD2	TGCGCCAGCAGCATCGGGACTACCTCCTACGAGCAGTACTTC	CASSIGTTSYEQYF
.	TRBV14	TRBJ1-2	.	TGTGCCAGCAGCCAACTGAGAAACTATGGCTACACCTTC	CASSQLRNYGYTF
.	TRBV5-1	TRBJ1-4	TRBD1	TGCGCCAGCAGCTCGTTACAGGGGGCTTTTAAAAAACTGTTTTTT	CASSSLQGAFKKLFF
.	TRBV21-1	TRBJ1-2	.	TGTGCCAGCAGCACTTCCAACCCCGACAGGGTAGGAGAGAGCTATGGCTACACCTTC	CASSTSNPDRVGESYGYTF
.	TRBV5-1	TRBJ2-3	.	TGCGCCAGCAGCTTGTACCAGGGCACAGATACGCAGTATTTT	CASSLYQGTDTQYF
.	TRBV27	TRBJ1-1	.	TGTGCCAGCAGTTTTGGCGGTGGGGGGATTGAAGCTTTCTTT	CASSFGGGGIEAFF
.	TRBV28	TRBJ1-5	.	TGTGCCAGCAATTCAGGGGACCAGCCCCAGCATTTT	CASNSGDQPQHF
.	TRBV15	TRBJ1-6	TRBD1	TGTGCCACCAGCAGAGCCGGACAGGGGAGTTCACCCCTCCACTTT	CATSRAGQGSSPLHF
once	TRBV4-1	TRBJ1-5	TRBD1	TGCGCCAGCAGCCAACGTGTATTTGGGGACAGGAGGAGCAATCAGCCCCAGCATTTT	CASSQRVFGDRRSNQPQHF
.	TRBV28	TRBJ2-2	.	TGTGCCAGCAGACGTAGCGGAACCTACGGGGAGCTGTTTTTT	CASRRSGTYGELFF
.	TRBV2	TRBJ1-2	.	TGTGCCAGCAGTTCAACAGAGAACTATGGCTACACCTTC	CASSSTENYGYTF
.	TRBV10-3	TRBJ2-5	.	TGTGCCATCAGTGGACAGATACAAGAGACCCAGTACTTC	CAISGQIQETQYF
.	TRBV3-1/TRBV3-2	TRBJ1-5	TRBD1	TGTGCCAGCAGCCCGGGACAGGGAGGTCAGCCCCAGCATTTT	CASSPGQGGQPQHF
.	TRBV5-1	TRBJ1-1	.	TGCGCCAGCAGCTTGGCCGTGGGGCCGCAGGGGTTTAACACTGAAGCTTTCTTT	CASSLAVGPQGFNTEAFF
.	TRBV7-5	TRBJ2-1	.	TGTGTCAGAAGGGAGGGAACCTACAATGAGCAGTTCTTC	CVRREGTYNEQFF
.	TRBV19	TRBJ2-5	.	TGTGCCAGCGCGGGTCCTGTCCTGGAGACCCAGTACTTC	CASAGPVLETQYF
.	TRBV2	TRBJ2-7	TRBD1	TGTGCCAGCACCCGGGGGACAGGGCGGGAGCAGTACTTC	CASTRGTGREQYF
.	TRBV9	TRBJ1-2	.	TGTGCCAGCAGCCTGGGGGGGCGAAATCATGGCTACACCTTC	CASSLGGRNHGYTF
once	TRBV9	TRBJ2-5	.	TGTGCCAGCAGCGTAGATGCTCGAGGCAAAGAGACCCAGTACTTC	CASSVDARGKETQYF
.	TRBV5-4	TRBJ2-1	.	TGTGCCAGCAGCTTGGGGTGGCAGGGGTCCTACAATGAGCAGTTCTTC	CASSLGWQGSYNEQFF
.	TRBV19	TRBJ1-1	TRBD1	TGTGCCAGTAGTAACCCGAACAGGGGGCTTAACACTGAAGCTTTCTTT	CASSNPNRGLNTEAFF
.	TRBV5-1	TRBJ1-6	TRBD1	TGCGCCAGCAGCAGCACCGGGACAGCGAGATCACCCCTCCACTTT	CASSSTGTARSPLHF
.	TRBV28	TRBJ1-2	.	TGTGCCAGCAGTCCCCAGGGTTTCTCTAACTATGGCTACACCTTC	CASSPQGFSNYGYTF
.	TRBV27	TRBJ2-1	TRBD2	TGTGCCAGCTCCCCCCTAGCGGGCTCCTACAATGAGCAGTTCTTC	CASSPLAGSYNEQFF
.	TRBV6-5	TRBJ2-3	TRBD2	TGTGCCAGCAGATCCGTGGCGGGGGGGACAGATACGCAGTATTTT	CASRSVAGGTDTQYF
.	TRBV7-8	TRBJ1-1	.	TGTGCCAGCAGCTTCCTAACACAGTTTGGTGAAGCTTTCTTT	CASSFLTQFGEAFF
.	TRBV19	TRBJ2-2	TRBD1	TGTGCCAGTAGTATGGCCCGGACAGGGAAAACCGGGGAGCTGTTTTTT	CASSMARTGKTGELFF
.	TRBV18	TRBJ1-2	.	TGTGCCAGCTCACCAGGGATCACAGGCAGGGCCTATGGCTACACCTTC	CASSPGITGRAYGYTF
.	TRBV5-4	TRBJ2-7	TRBD2	TGTGCCAGCAGCTTGAGCGGGAGGGCCGTAGAGCAGTACTTC	CASSLSGRAVEQYF
.	TRBV5-1	TRBJ1-4	TRBD1	TGCGCCAGCAGCTTGGGACAGGGCAACGAAAAACTGTTTTTT	CASSLGQGNEKLFF
.	TRBV19	TRBJ1-5	.	TGTGCCAGTAGTATATTCGCGGGCGAGCGGAATCAGCCCCAGCATTTT	CASSIFAGERNQPQHF
.	TRBV2	TRBJ2-2	TRBD2	TGTGCCAGCGGCGGGCTAGCGGGCCTACCCGGGGAGCTGTTTTTT	CASGGLAGLPGELFF
.	TRBV5-1	TRBJ2-2	TRBD2	TGCGCCAGCAGCTCGAAAATAGCGGGGGCCCCCTCTACCATCACCGGGGAGCTGTTTTTT	CASSSKIAGAPSTITGELFF
.	TRBV28	TRBJ1-1	.	TGTGCCAGCCCCGGGGGGACTGAAGCTTTCTTT	CASPGGTEAFF
.	TRBV18	TRBJ2-5	TRBD1	TGTGCCAGCTCACGGACGACAGGGGATGTAGAGACCCAGTACTTC	CASSRTTGDVETQYF
once	TRBV23-1	TRBJ2-7	TRBD1	TGCGCCGGTTGGACGGGACAGGGTTTAGAACAGTACTTC	CAGWTGQGLEQYF
.	TRBV19	TRBJ1-3	.	TGTGCCAGTAGGGGCCTCTCTGGAAACACCATATATTTT	CASRGLSGNTIYF
.	TRBV5-1	TRBJ1-1	.	TGCGCCAGCAGCTTGGCCGGGGTCGAGAAAGCTTTCTTT	CASSLAGVEKAFF